This TCR beta chain is from a study of blood T cells in healthy people across ages (dated by TCRdb to between 2015 and 2017). In terms of the full investigation: In model experiments, roughly one uniquely barcoded TCR beta cDNA molecule per two T cells was captured by template switching. For two donors (one aged 18 to 29 and one aged 80 or older), the study analyzed two additional independent replicas of 1 million unique cDNA reads from the same blood draw. The donors were split into four age groups: young (average 16 years), middle-aged (39), aged (over 55) and long-lived (under 85). To avoid experimental bias, donors of different ages were randomly spread across the sequencing lanes. The study measured age-related changes in TCR beta repertoire diversity using deep sequencing normalized with unique cDNA molecular identifiers.

What the research found in general, with its limitations: Compared with the aged group, more naive CD4+ T cells, fewer expanded clones and increased TCR diversity were shown by the long-lived group, suggesting age selection. Conclusive comparison of naive and antigen-experienced compartments was prevented by the profiling of bulk unsorted PBMCs. Observed TCR beta diversity correlated strongly with the percentage of naive T cells measured by flow cytometry. Donor CMV infection status was unknown, potentially confounding age-related changes in expanded clonotypes. Estimates of total diversity from one million sequenced T cells were regarded as lower bounds and underestimates. As age increased, observed TCR beta diversity per million T cells dropped in a roughly linear way, and a significant reduction was already evident by age around 41.

Donors were 39 systemically healthy Caucasian individuals from Russia aged about 6 to 100 years. Each donor gave around 9.5 milliliters of peripheral blood, collected into EDTA-treated Vacutainer tubes. Ficoll-Paque density-gradient centrifugation was used to isolate PBMCs, with at least 6.5 million per sample. Total RNA was extracted from PBMCs with Trizol reagent, with at least 5.5 micrograms obtained per sample. For every donor, an aliquot of PBMCs went through flow cytometry to measure the percentages of naive CD45RAhigh/CD27high T cells. Library method: 5' RACE. Sequencing used an Illumina HiSeq 2500. A second PCR of roughly 6 to 11 cycles was run with a J-beta primer mix and a sample-barcoded 5' primer. Each TCR beta cDNA molecule received a unique molecular identifier from a template-switch 5' adaptor carrying 12 random nucleotides. Each sample yielded at least 2.5 million CDR3-containing paired-end reads. First-strand cDNA synthesis was performed from all RNA using the Mint cDNA synthesis kit, with priming by a TRBC-specific oligonucleotide. Following uracil-DNA glycosylase treatment, a first 18-cycle PCR with universal primers M1SS and BC2_uni_R was performed on all cDNA. Turning to the authors' computational methods: Normalization of each sample was performed by random selection of 1 million high-quality reads, each carrying a distinct molecular identifier. Instead of being binned into consensus sequences, reads that shared molecular identifiers were thrown out. MiTCR, run with a Q25 quality threshold and the strictest error-elimination algorithm, handled CDR3 identification, clonotype clustering and error correction. A nonparametric unseen species model using Euler transformation provided a lower-bound estimate of total TCR beta diversity. In-frame beta chains were kept once TCRdb had trimmed the public reads at Q25 with fastp and called clones with MiXCR. All rows with the same CDR3 protein become a single entry with the most common DNA and genes. The V and J calls follow TCRdb's processing rather than the paper's. Here the sample has about 640,000 distinct CDR3 sequences; roughly 30% occur a single time. The ten largest clones add up to about a sixth of the sample.

This clonotype has at least ten counts. The antigen it recognizes is unknown. No base quality information exists; no much larger clone differs at one position. This receptor was identified in a woman of 80 years or more in good health. The sequencing sample was made of blood.

DNA sequence: TGTGCCAGCAGTTTATCCGGGGAACTTGCCTACGAGCAGTACTTC. This yields the protein CASSLSGELAYEQYF. The rearrangement combines TRBV27 with TRBJ2-7; matching of 5 bases hints at TRBD2 as the D gene. The germline V gene (reference sequence) provides CDR1 MNHEY and CDR2 SMNVEV. The CDR3 numbers 15 residues from cysteine through phenylalanine. Of all the DNA, just the CDR3 is kept, 45 bases in frame from base 1. Cut back by 0 bases and 2 bases, the V and J ends lie 11 bases apart.